These 2 T cell receptor beta chains were sequenced from one sample in a study of T-cell memory formation after mild COVID-19. MiXCR was run by TCRdb on the 5' RACE reads, yielding one entry per CDR3 protein. Of roughly 550,000 distinct CDR3 sequences in the sample, roughly 20% were seen once. Sequenced sample: PBMCs or a T cell subset sorted from them (not recorded which). The receptors were sampled from an adult woman who had mild COVID-19 (a few samples of this study predate the infection). Cell type and time point are not known.

This clonotype was seen only a few times. The V call is TRBV7-2, the J call TRBJ2-7; D is possibly TRBD1 (6 bases). Germline assignment: CDR1 SGHTA and CDR2 FQGNSA. This CDR3 contains 14 residues. V gave up 5 bases and J gave up 2 bases, with 13 bases separating them. This CDR3 is CASSGNREAYEQYF. The CDR3 DNA follows: TGTGCCAGCAGCGGGAACAGGGAAGCCTACGAGCAGTACTTC.

The gene calls are TRBV20-1 and TRBJ2-1; 8 positions agree with TRBD2. Germline lookup yields CDR1 DFQATT and CDR2 SNEGSKA (reference sequence). V lost 2 bases to trimming and J lost 5 bases; unmatched junction nucleotides: 14. The CDR3 is made up of 17 amino acids. This CDR3 reads CSARNSGGVPAHNEQFF. In DNA form, the CDR3 reads TGCAGTGCTAGAAACAGCGGGGGAGTTCCGGCGCACAATGAGCAGTTCTTC.